This T cell receptor (beta chain) was captured by sequencing in a study of spatial heterogeneity in lung cancer. Study background: Samples were donated by 72 untreated early-stage non-small cell lung cancer patients.

Time point denoted: blood taken at disease recurrence. The study sequenced unsorted whole RNA from tumor, nontumor lung or frozen PBMC. TCRdb re-analysed the 5' RACE reads in MiXCR, keeping a single row per CDR3 protein. Found here are 8,000 to 10,000 distinct CDR3 sequences, 3.5% to 4% of them singletons; the top ten hold roughly 18%. This clonotype showed up many times. With the library built for alpha chains, this beta chain is off target and its frequency is not meaningful. The CDR3 loop spans 16 amino acids. Trimming removed 6 bases from V and 2 bases from J; junction bases left unmatched: 11. CDR1 is SNHLY and CDR2 is FYNNEI in the germline V gene.

The sequences come from PBMCs, collected at recurrence. This TCR was recovered from a female donor with early-stage non-small cell lung cancer. This rearrangement joins TRBV2 to TRBJ1-1; 8 nucleotides agree with TRBD1. This CDR3 is CASSAPTGQGNTEAFF. In nucleotides, the CDR3 is TGTGCCAGCAGCGCACCTACTGGACAGGGAAACACTGAAGCTTTCTTT.